The sequence of this T cell receptor beta chain was determined in a study of OX40 agonist ivuxolimab in advanced cancers. Findings and caveats of the study: Compared with CD4+, CD8+ T cells on average had more expanded clones.

This clone was counted a single time. The antigen is not known. Sequenced by immunoSEQ multiplex PCR; TCRdb stores in-frame clones only, minus some. Of over 75,000 clones in the sample, around 90% are singletons; the top ten hold about 1.5%. The germline V and J ends were trimmed by 4 bases and 5 bases, with 18 bases remaining between them. CDR3 length: 16 residues. Germline V gene data show CDR1 as SGDLS and CDR2 as YYNGEE. The sequences come from CD4+ or CD8+ T cells sorted from blood, collected in a trial of the OX40 agonist ivuxolimab. This clonotype originated in an adult with an advanced solid tumor such as melanoma, head and neck, liver or kidney cancer. The chain carries TRBV9 and TRBJ2-2; D is ambiguous. The CDR3 nucleotides are TGTGCCAGCAGCTCCCGCGTGCGGCCATCAACCGGGGAGCTGTTTTTT. Protein product: CASSSRVRPSTGELFF.